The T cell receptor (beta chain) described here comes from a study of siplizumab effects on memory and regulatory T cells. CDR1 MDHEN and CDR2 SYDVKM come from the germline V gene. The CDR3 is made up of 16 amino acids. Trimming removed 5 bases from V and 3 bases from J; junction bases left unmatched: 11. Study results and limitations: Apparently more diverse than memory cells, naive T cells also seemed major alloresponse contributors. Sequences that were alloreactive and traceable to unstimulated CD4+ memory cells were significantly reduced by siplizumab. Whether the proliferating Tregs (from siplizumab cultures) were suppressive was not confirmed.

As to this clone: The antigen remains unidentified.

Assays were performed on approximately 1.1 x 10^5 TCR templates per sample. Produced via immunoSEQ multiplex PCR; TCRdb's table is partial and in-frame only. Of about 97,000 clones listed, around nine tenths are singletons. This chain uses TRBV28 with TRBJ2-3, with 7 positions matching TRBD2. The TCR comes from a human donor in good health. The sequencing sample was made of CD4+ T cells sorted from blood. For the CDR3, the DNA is TGTGCCAGCAGTCGCACCGGGACTAAAAAGACAGATACGCAGTATTTT. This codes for CASSRTGTKKTDTQYF.